A selection of T cell receptor beta chains follows, all from one sample in a study of blood T cell repertoires in COVID-19. The data were produced by immunoSEQ multiplex PCR, yet TCRdb's version contains in-frame clones alone and is incomplete. The data show approximately 280,000 clones, with 88% seen just once and roughly 9.1% held by the top ten. Material: peripheral blood. The receptors derive from a man younger than 35 with active or convalescent COVID-19. The CDR3 runs from the conserved cysteine through the conserved F or W. A D gene is named only where the DNA matches it firmly. Clone size is shown for a subset of rows, as once, few, many or a class of expanded clone.

DNA	CDR3	D	size	J	V
TGCGCCAGCAGCCGGGACTCGTTCTACAATGAGCAGTTCTTC	CASSRDSFYNEQFF	-	few	TRBJ2-1	TRBV5-1
TGTGCCAGCAGTTACTCCGCGACTAGCGGGGGGGCAGATACGCAGTATTTT	CASSYSATSGGADTQYF	TRBD2	-	TRBJ2-3	TRBV6-2/TRBV6-3
TGTGCCAGCAGCCCTAGCACCGGCGTCAACTACGAGCAGTACTTC	CASSPSTGVNYEQYF	-	-	TRBJ2-7	TRBV9
TGTGCCAGCAGCCCGGCCGGGACAGTCACAGATACGCAGTATTTT	CASSPAGTVTDTQYF	TRBD1	-	TRBJ2-3	TRBV11-1
TGTGCCAGCAGTAACATACGGGGGATGGGTACAGATACGCAGTATTTT	CASSNIRGMGTDTQYF	-	-	TRBJ2-3	TRBV6-2/TRBV6-3
TGTGCCAGCAGCTTGGGCAGGGGAGAGCAGTACTTC	CASSLGRGEQYF	-	-	TRBJ2-7	TRBV5-6
TGTGCCAGCAGCTCCCGGGACACTACTAATTCACCCCTCCACTTT	CASSSRDTTNSPLHF	-	-	TRBJ1-6	TRBV7-9
TGTGCCAGCAGCCTACAGCCCCGCGGGACTGAAGCTTTCTTT	CASSLQPRGTEAFF	-	-	TRBJ1-1	TRBV14
TGTGCCAGCAGTTTGTTAACGGCCAATGCGGGCTCACCCCTCCACTTT	CASSLLTANAGSPLHF	-	-	TRBJ1-6	TRBV27
TGTGCCAGCACTCAAGCACCCCTTGGGCAGGGGTACACAGATACGCAGTATTTT	CASTQAPLGQGYTDTQYF	-	-	TRBJ2-3	TRBV9
TGTGCCAGCAGTTACCCACAGGGTGGCTACACCTTC	CASSYPQGGYTF	-	-	TRBJ1-2	TRBV6-2/TRBV6-3
TGTGCCAGCAGCTCTCCGGAGGAGACACCAAACTATGGCTACACCTTC	CASSSPEETPNYGYTF	-	-	TRBJ1-2	TRBV9
TGCGCCAGCAGACGAGGGACAGGGGTTGAAAAACTGTTTTTT	CASRRGTGVEKLFF	TRBD1	-	TRBJ1-4	TRBV4-1
TGCAGCGTTGAAGGGGCCAAAGGAGGCTATGGCTACACCTTC	CSVEGAKGGYGYTF	-	once	TRBJ1-2	TRBV29-1
TGTGCCAGCAGCAAAGTCCGGGGGGGAGGCCTGAACACTGAAGCTTTCTTT	CASSKVRGGGLNTEAFF	-	-	TRBJ1-1	TRBV21-1
TGTGCCAGCAGCCAACTCGACGGGACTGGAAGCTCCTATAATTCACCCCTCCACTTT	CASSQLDGTGSSYNSPLHF	-	-	TRBJ1-6	TRBV3-1/TRBV3-2
TGTGCCAGCAGCTTAGCCGGGGCCTACGAGCAGTACTTC	CASSLAGAYEQYF	-	few	TRBJ2-7	TRBV7-2
TGTGCCAGCAGCCAAGGAGGGCCCAGGGGGCTCGGCTACACCTTC	CASSQGGPRGLGYTF	TRBD1	-	TRBJ1-2	TRBV3-1/TRBV3-2
TGTGCCAGCAGCCCAGCGGTGCACAGGGGAGCCCCTTACTATGGCTACACCTTC	CASSPAVHRGAPYYGYTF	TRBD1	-	TRBJ1-2	TRBV7-8
TGTGCCAGCAGCGTAGTGGCCAGGGCCGGGTCAGATACGCAGTATTTT	CASSVVARAGSDTQYF	-	-	TRBJ2-3	TRBV9
TGCGCCAGCAGCCAATCTCTCCTTTCCGACAGACCAGATACGCAGTATTTT	CASSQSLLSDRPDTQYF	-	-	TRBJ2-3	TRBV4-1
TGTGCCAGCAGCTCCGGGAGGAACACTGAAGCTTTCTTT	CASSSGRNTEAFF	-	-	TRBJ1-1	TRBV7-9
TGTGCCAGCAGCTCCTTGACAGACTCCTACGAGCAGTACTTC	CASSSLTDSYEQYF	-	-	TRBJ2-7	TRBV7-9
TGTGCCATCAGTGAGTCCCAGGGATCGCGGGAGCAGTACTTC	CAISESQGSREQYF	-	-	TRBJ2-7	TRBV10-3
TGCGCCAGCTTCCCGGGACAGGGGGAATACGAGCAGTACTTC	CASFPGQGEYEQYF	TRBD1	-	TRBJ2-7	TRBV10-2
TGCGCCAGCAGTCCTAGCGGGGGGTTAGGAGATACGCAGTATTTT	CASSPSGGLGDTQYF	TRBD2	-	TRBJ2-3	TRBV4-3
TGTGCCAGCAGTTTTGGACACCTTAGCGGGGGCCCATCCTACAATGAGCAGTTCTTC	CASSFGHLSGGPSYNEQFF	TRBD2	-	TRBJ2-1	TRBV27
TGTGCCAGTAGTTTGCCGAGCGGACAGGGGCGGGAAGGCTATGGCTACACCTTC	CASSLPSGQGREGYGYTF	TRBD1	-	TRBJ1-2	TRBV19
TGTGCTAGTGGTTTGGTACTAGGCGGGACAGGACCGAATAGCAATCAGCCCCAGCATTTT	CASGLVLGGTGPNSNQPQHF	TRBD1	once	TRBJ1-5	TRBV12-5
TGTGCCAGTATTGGCAGGGGGAACTCTGGAAACACCATATATTTT	CASIGRGNSGNTIYF	TRBD1	once	TRBJ1-3	TRBV19
TGTGCCAGCAGTTACTCTTCAGGGGGCGTCGAGGGCTACACCTTC	CASSYSSGGVEGYTF	TRBD1	-	TRBJ1-2	TRBV6-5
TGTGCCAGCAGCCAGACGGACAGGGATTTTCATTTTGAGACAGATACGCAGTATTTT	CASSQTDRDFHFETDTQYF	TRBD1	few	TRBJ2-3	TRBV11-2
TGTGCTAGTGGCTTCTTCGGGGACCAGTACTTC	CASGFFGDQYF	-	-	TRBJ2-5	TRBV12-5
TGTGCCAGTAGTTGGGGCCCCGAGACTAATGAAAAACTGTTTTTT	CASSWGPETNEKLFF	-	once	TRBJ1-4	TRBV19
TGCGCCAGCAGCTTGGGGACAGGGGGCAATGAGCAGTTCTTC	CASSLGTGGNEQFF	TRBD1	few	TRBJ2-1	TRBV5-1
TGTGCCACCAGCAGAGTTGGCGGGGGTGGAAACACCATATATTTT	CATSRVGGGGNTIYF	-	-	TRBJ1-3	TRBV15
TGTGCCAGCAGCCAAGTTGGGCGCTACACCTTC	CASSQVGRYTF	-	-	TRBJ1-2	TRBV14
TGTGCCAGCAAACCAGGGACAGCAACTAACTATGGCTACACCTTC	CASKPGTATNYGYTF	TRBD1	-	TRBJ1-2	TRBV27
TGTGCCATCAGTGATTCCCTGAGCACGAATCAGCCCCAGCATTTT	CAISDSLSTNQPQHF	-	-	TRBJ1-5	TRBV10-3
TGTGCCAGTAGTACCGACAGACGCTCCTATAATTCACCCCTCCACTTT	CASSTDRRSYNSPLHF	-	-	TRBJ1-6	TRBV19
TGTGCCAGCAGTTTGGGACACAATCAGCCCCAGCATTTT	CASSLGHNQPQHF	-	-	TRBJ1-5	TRBV27
TGTGCCAGCTCTTCGTATGCCAGGGGGCGAGCTTTCTTT	CASSSYARGRAFF	TRBD1	-	TRBJ1-1	TRBV6-5
TGTGCCAGCAGCTTGGTCGGGGTGGGACACAACACCGGGGAGCTGTTTTTT	CASSLVGVGHNTGELFF	-	-	TRBJ2-2	TRBV5-4
TGTGCCAGCACCCAGGCCAGGGAGGGGATGGAACTTCAGCCCCAGCATTTT	CASTQAREGMELQPQHF	-	-	TRBJ1-5	TRBV27
TGTGCCAGCTCAACCGGGACAGGGGGCTTTAATTCACCCCTCCACTTT	CASSTGTGGFNSPLHF	TRBD1	once	TRBJ1-6	TRBV18
TGTGCCAGCAGTTATGGGACAGGCTCCACCGGGGAGCTGTTTTTT	CASSYGTGSTGELFF	TRBD1	-	TRBJ2-2	TRBV6-5
TGTGCCAGCAGCGTATCTTCCGGGGGGGCCGTAAATGAGCAGTTCTTC	CASSVSSGGAVNEQFF	TRBD2	-	TRBJ2-1	TRBV9
TGTGCCAGCAGCCACCTAAATGGAAAACAGGGGTTGCCCATGAACACTGAAGCTTTCTTT	CASSHLNGKQGLPMNTEAFF	TRBD1	-	TRBJ1-1	TRBV11-3
TGTGCCAGCAGCCCAGGGACGGGAGGCTCCTACGAGCAGTACTTC	CASSPGTGGSYEQYF	TRBD2	-	TRBJ2-7	TRBV3-1/TRBV3-2
TGTGCCAGCTCACGGCTAGCGCGAGAAGAGACCCAGTACTTC	CASSRLAREETQYF	-	-	TRBJ2-5	TRBV18